The source of this T cell receptor (beta chain) is a study of T cells in Graves' hyperthyroidism and ophthalmopathy. Amplification of TCR beta CDR3 regions was performed using RNA transcripts as template. With the HTBI primer set, the TCR CDR3 went through a first round of RT-PCR. TCRdb processed the multiplex PCR reads anew with MiXCR; each CDR3 protein has one entry. Seen here are 500,000 to 650,000 distinct CDR3 sequences, about 14% observed once, and the top ten hold under 15%. Trimming at V came to 2 bases and at J to 4 bases, leaving 12 bases not matched to a gene. Germline V gives CDR1 LGHNA, CDR2 YNFKEQ. The CDR3 sequence is 17 residues long.

The sequence derives from a woman aged 45-65 years with Graves' ophthalmopathy. V gene TRBV4-2 combines with J gene TRBJ2-7; 9 bases line up with TRBD1. The sequenced material came from blood. The chain's CDR3 is CASSQYLPGTGNYEQYF. The DNA of the CDR3 is TGTGCCAGCAGCCAATACCTTCCCGGGACAGGGAATTACGAGCAGTACTTC.